Listed below are T cell receptor beta chains from one sample, sequenced in a study of blood T cells in healthy people across ages. MiXCR, run by TCRdb on the 5' RACE reads, gives a single entry per CDR3 protein. Among around 900,000 distinct CDR3 sequences listed, just over 50% were seen once. Material for sequencing was blood. The source is a woman aged 55-75 years in good health. Both conserved end residues are part of each CDR3. D genes are given only for firm matches. Clone size is not always given. Where it is, it says once, few, many or a class for expanded clones.

CDR3 DNA,CDR3 protein,clone size,D gene,V gene,J gene
TGTGCCAGCAGAGGCCTCCGGGACAGTCATCTCACCGGGGAGCTGTTTTTT,CASRGLRDSHLTGELFF,.,TRBD1,TRBV12-3/TRBV12-4,TRBJ2-2
TGTGCCAGCAGTGAAGGCATGAGAACTGAAGCTTTCTTT,CASSEGMRTEAFF,few,.,TRBV2,TRBJ1-1
TGTGCCAGCAGCTTAGGGGGTCAGGAGAGGCAGTTCTTC,CASSLGGQERQFF,few,.,TRBV7-9,TRBJ2-1
TGTGCCAGCAGTGATATTGTGGGAGCTTTAGGCGATACGCAGTATTTT,CASSDIVGALGDTQYF,.,.,TRBV2,TRBJ2-3
TGTGCCAGCAAACGACAGGGGGCCGGTCAGCCCCAGCATTTT,CASKRQGAGQPQHF,few,TRBD1,TRBV28,TRBJ1-5
TGTGCCAGCAGTCCCCAGTTCACAGATACGCAGTATTTT,CASSPQFTDTQYF,.,.,TRBV28,TRBJ2-3
TGCGCCAGCAGTCGAGGGGACACTGAAGCTTTCTTT,CASSRGDTEAFF,.,.,TRBV5-1,TRBJ1-1
TGTGCCAGCAGCGTAGTCGCGACCACAGATACGCAGTATTTT,CASSVVATTDTQYF,.,.,TRBV7-9,TRBJ2-3
TGCGCCAGCAGCCCCACTAGGGGTGTCGGCACAGATACGCAGTATTTT,CASSPTRGVGTDTQYF,.,.,TRBV4-1,TRBJ2-3
TGTGCCAGCACGGCCCCCAACCAGGTTCGCGAGCAGTACTTC,CASTAPNQVREQYF,.,.,TRBV2,TRBJ2-7
TGCGCCAGCAGCTTAACGCTTAGGGGGGGTGAGCAGTTCTTC,CASSLTLRGGEQFF,.,.,TRBV5-1,TRBJ2-1
TGTGCCAGCCTAGGGATTCCAGGGAGTCAGACCTACGAGCAGTACTTC,CASLGIPGSQTYEQYF,many,.,TRBV2,TRBJ2-7
TGCAGTGCTAATACCAATCAGGGGGATAGAGAGACCCAGTACTTC,CSANTNQGDRETQYF,once,TRBD1,TRBV20-1,TRBJ2-5
TGTGCCAGCGCGGCTAGCGGGAGTTACGAGCAGTACTTC,CASAASGSYEQYF,.,TRBD2,TRBV6-1,TRBJ2-7
TGTGCCAGCAGTGATGTTGGAGATTCACCCCTCCACTTT,CASSDVGDSPLHF,few,.,TRBV6-6,TRBJ1-6
TGTGCCAGCAGTCGGAGCGGGAGGATAATGGACATTCAGTACTTC,CASSRSGRIMDIQYF,.,TRBD2,TRBV7-9,TRBJ2-4
TGTGCCAGCAGCGAAGGACAGGGGGTGAGAGCAGATGCGCAGTATTTT,CASSEGQGVRADAQYF,.,TRBD1,TRBV12-3/TRBV12-4,TRBJ2-3
TGTGCCAGCAGCCAAGGGGACAGGGAAGGAGGCTACACCTTC,CASSQGDREGGYTF,.,TRBD1,TRBV3-1,TRBJ1-2
TGTGCCAGCAGTTTCGGGGGGAGACCCAGCCACGAGCAGTACTTC,CASSFGGRPSHEQYF,.,TRBD2,TRBV12-3/TRBV12-4,TRBJ2-7